This TCR beta chain was observed in a study of T cell responses to AZD1222 COVID-19 vaccine. Data came from immunoSEQ multiplex PCR; TCRdb stores just in-frame clones and leaves some out. This table holds more than 75,000 clones, approximately 90% found once. As to this clone: Its antigen is still unknown.

Study-level findings and limits: A rise in Spike-specific TCR breadth and depth followed two AZD1222 doses. A mostly white British donor set with more females was recruited, and clonal diversity was possibly underestimated.

Timing groups of about 4 and about 12 weeks for second doses were pooled. The receptor comes from an adult who received the AZD1222 COVID-19 vaccine. The starting material was peripheral blood, obtained 28 days after the second AZD1222 dose.

In DNA, the CDR3 is TGTGCCAGCAGCCGGACTAGCGACTACAATGAGCAGTTCTTC. Residues: CASSRTSDYNEQFF. The V gene is TRBV7-3, the J gene TRBJ2-1; 9 bases agree with TRBD2. The CDR3 runs 14 residues. CDR1 and CDR2 (germline): SGHTA, FQGTGA. V lost 5 bases and J lost 3; bases outside the gene matches: 2.